Below, 22 T cell receptor beta chains from the same sample are listed, as sequenced in a study of PD-1 blockade in classical Hodgkin lymphoma. The time point is: cycle 4 day 1 (C4D1), after five to seven weeks of nivolumab. No patient escaped relapse after autologous stem cell transplantation, and brentuximab vedotin exposure varied. The repertoire was sequenced with immunoSEQ multiplex PCR; TCRdb's copy has only in-frame clones and lacks some. The sample lists some 95,000 clones, 75% to 95% occurring once. The sequencing here drew on peripheral blood mononuclear cells (PBMCs), taken before the fourth cycle of nivolumab. The receptors come from a human donor with classical Hodgkin lymphoma.

This chain links TRBV5-3 with TRBJ2-3; 10 bases map to TRBD2. Being an ORF, TRBV5-3 has a function that is uncertain. V lost 5 bases, J lost 2 bases, and 11 bases stayed unmatched. The CDR3 extends over 17 amino acids. The CDR3 nucleotides read TGTGCCAGAAGTTCATTACTAGCGGGGTTACTCACAGATACGCAGTATTTT. Encoded protein: CARSSLLAGLLTDTQYF.

CDR3 DNA: TGTGCCAGCAGTGTAGCTGGGACAGGGTTACTCTACGAGCAGTACTTC. Its protein is CASSVAGTGLLYEQYF. This chain links TRBV2 with TRBJ2-5; 9 bases map to TRBD1. The end of the DNA fits TRBJ2-7 better, so the J call may be wrong. The CDR3 totals 16 residues. Germline CDR1 SNHLY, CDR2 FYNNEI.

This clone was counted a few times. This chain joins TRBV5-1 and TRBJ2-7, with 8 bases that match TRBD1. With V trimmed by 0 bases and J by 5 bases, 4 bases remained unmatched. The CDR3 has 14 residues. Per germline, CDR1 SGHRS and CDR2 YFSETQ. The CDR3, as DNA: TGCGCCAGCAGCTTGGTAGGACAGGGTGACGAGCAGTACTTC. Protein product: CASSLVGQGDEQYF.

The chain links TRBV7-8 to TRBJ1-2; D perhaps matches TRBD1 (6 bases). The V gene lost 1 base and the J gene lost 1 base, with 22 bases spanning the gap. Germline lookup yields CDR1 SGHVS and CDR2 FQNEAQ. CDR3 size: 19 residues. CDR3 DNA sequence: TGTGCCAGCAGCTTAGAAAGGTGGCCGAGACAGGCACTTAACTATGGCTACACCTTC. Protein product: CASSLERWPRQALNYGYTF.

The genes are TRBV28 and TRBJ1-6; D gene uncertain. With 3 bases removed from V and 10 bases from J, the gap between germline ends came to 13 bases. CDR1 and CDR2 (germline): MDHEN, SYDVKM. This CDR3 has 14 residues. The CDR3 nucleotides are TGTGCCAGCAGTTTCGGCAGGTTCGGATCACCCCTCCACTTT. Translation: CASSFGRFGSPLHF.

The genes are TRBV12-2 and TRBJ1-2; no DNA check was done on the table's D call, TRBD1. TRBV12-2 is an annotated pseudogene. This CDR3 has 14 residues. The chain's CDR3 is CASRLITGPDGYTF. The DNA for the CDR3 is TGTGCAAGTCGCTTAATTACAGGACCAGATGGCTACACCTTC.

This clone was seen once. The chain employs TRBV28 and TRBJ2-7; no firm D call. The CDR3 extends over 15 amino acids. The ends were cut back, 3 bases at V and 0 bases at J, with 12 bases in the middle. Germline V gene data show CDR1 as MDHEN and CDR2 as SYDVKM. CDR3 bases: TGTGCCAGCAGTTTCGCGACGGTGAGCTCCTACGAGCAGTACTTC. This gives the protein CASSFATVSSYEQYF.

This chain uses TRBV18 with TRBJ2-5; D unclear. The CDR3 is made up of 13 amino acids. Germline CDR1 is KGHSH and CDR2 is LQKENI. The V and J ends lost 6 bases and 4 bases respectively, with 12 bases between them. Written as DNA, the CDR3 is TGTGCCAGCTCCCCCTCCGGCGGAGAGACCCAGTACTTC. Translating it yields CASSPSGGETQYF.

This chain connects TRBV11-3 to TRBJ2-7, with D perhaps given as TRBD1 or TRBD2 (5 bases each). The germline V gene encodes CDR1 SGHNT and CDR2 YENEEA. The V end was cut by 5 bases, the J end by 3 bases, with 11 bases between. This CDR3 contains 13 residues. The CDR3 region is CASSPGPYYEQYF. Written as DNA, the CDR3 is TGTGCCAGCAGCCCGGGACCCTACTACGAGCAGTACTTC.

Written as DNA, the CDR3 is TGTGCCAGTCAAGAGGCCGGAGATACGCAGTATTTT. Amino acids: CASQEAGDTQYF. The chain is built from TRBV19 and TRBJ2-3; no firm D call. Germline CDR1 and CDR2: LNHDA and SQIVND (reference sequence). V lost 8 bases and J 5 bases, leaving 11 bases between the germline ends. The CDR3 contains 12 residues.

The J gene is TRBJ2-7, the V gene TRBV19, with 8 bases aligning to TRBD1. The CDR3 has 14 amino acids. Trimming removed 3 bases from V and 2 bases from J; junction bases left unmatched: 3. Germline V gene lookup returns CDR1 LNHDA and CDR2 SQIVND (reference sequence). The chain's CDR3 is CASSILQGAYEQYF. The CDR3 region has the DNA TGTGCCAGTAGTATCTTACAGGGGGCCTACGAGCAGTACTTC.

This clone was observed a single time. The chain links TRBV10-2 to TRBJ2-7; D may correspond to TRBD1 or TRBD2 (5 bases each). The V end was cut by 1 base, the J end by 0 bases, with 16 bases between. Germline assignment: CDR1 WSHSY and CDR2 SAAADI. The CDR3 runs to 17 residues. CDR3 in amino acids: CASSEFGTSDSSYEQYF. CDR3 nucleotide sequence: TGCGCCAGCAGTGAGTTTGGGACCTCCGACAGCTCCTACGAGCAGTACTTC.

The V gene is TRBV7-2, the J gene TRBJ1-2, with unresolved D. Germline V CDR1 and CDR2: SGHTA, FQGNSA. V lost 3 bases and J lost 3, with 8 bases in between. The CDR3 runs 13 residues. The DNA of the CDR3 is TGTGCCAGCAGCTTGAGCCTCCACTATGGCTACACCTTC. Its protein product is CASSLSLHYGYTF.

The J gene is TRBJ1-2, the V gene TRBV19; 7 positions match TRBD1. Trimming at V came to 3 bases and at J to 4 bases, leaving 8 bases not matched to a gene. Germline CDR1 is LNHDA and CDR2 is SQIVND (reference sequence). This CDR3 contains 15 residues. The CDR3 DNA reads TGTGCCAGTAGTATCCAAAACAGGGGAGGCTATGGCTACACCTTC. It specifies CASSIQNRGGYGYTF.

The gene calls are TRBV30 and TRBJ2-6; D perhaps matches TRBD1 (6 bases). Germline V gene data show CDR1 as GTSNPN and CDR2 as SVGIG (reference sequence). The ends were cut back, 1 base at V and 14 bases at J, with 12 bases in the middle. The CDR3 covers 12 residues. The CDR3 sequence: CAWSETGRLLTF. The CDR3 DNA reads TGTGCCTGGAGTGAAACAGGGAGACTCCTGACTTTC.

This clone is a singleton in its sample. This chain uses TRBV7-2 with TRBJ2-5; 15 nucleotides agree with TRBD2. The DNA end is a closer match to TRBJ2-7, so the J assignment may be wrong. Germline CDR1 and CDR2: SGHTA and FQGNSA. The CDR3 spans 15 residues. CDR3 DNA sequence: TGTGCCAGCTCGAGGACTAGCGGGGGGGCTTACGAGCAGTACTTC. This gives the protein CASSRTSGGAYEQYF.

The chain uses TRBV15 and TRBJ2-7; D may correspond to TRBD1 or TRBD2 (5 bases each). Deletions cut 5 bases from V and 4 bases from J, with 9 bases between. This CDR3 region has 12 residues. Looked up from germline, CDR1 is LNHNV and CDR2 is YYDKDF (reference sequence). DNA for the CDR3: TGTGCCACCAGCCGTGGGACGTACGAGCAGTACTTC. Translated: CATSRGTYEQYF.

V usage is TRBV19 and J usage is TRBJ1-2; 11 bases agree with TRBD1. The length of the CDR3 is 13 residues. The ends lost 6 bases at V and 8 bases at J; junction bases unmatched: 5. The germline gives CDR1 LNHDA, CDR2 SQIVND (reference sequence). In DNA form, the CDR3 reads TGTGCCAGTAGCAAGGACAGGGGGCACGGCTACACCTTC. It is translated as CASSKDRGHGYTF.

For this clone: A junction end diverges from the germline sequence, so it may reflect a read error. The chain uses TRBV6-4 and TRBJ2-7; tentative D call: TRBD2 (5 bases). CDR3 length: 17 residues. The germline V gene has CDR1 MRHNA and CDR2 SNTAGT. In DNA form, the CDR3 reads TGTGCCAGCAGTTACTCGAGGGATACCTACTTTTCCTACGAGCAGTACTTC. Translating gives CASSYSRDTYFSYEQYF.

V is TRBV10-3 and J is TRBJ2-3; possible D gene TRBD1, 5 bases. The CDR3 loop spans 11 amino acids. Deletions cut 10 bases from V and 4 bases from J, with 9 bases between. Germline CDR1 and CDR2: ENHRY and SYGVKD. CDR3 sequence reads: CATRGSDTQYF. For the CDR3, the DNA is TGTGCCACAAGGGGTTCAGATACGCAGTATTTT.

This clone was recorded only once. The rearrangement joins TRBV13 to TRBJ1-6; D may be TRBD1 (6 bases). This CDR3 comprises 16 residues. The V gene lost 1 base and the J gene lost 7 bases, with 14 bases spanning the gap. Germline loops: CDR1 PRHDT, CDR2 FYEKMQ (reference sequence). The CDR3: CASSLEQGTKNSPLHF. The CDR3 region has the DNA TGTGCCAGCAGCTTAGAACAGGGAACGAAAAATTCACCCCTCCACTTT.

The chain carries TRBV25-1 and TRBJ2-1; TRBD2 matches 11 bases. In germline, CDR1 is MGHDK, CDR2 SYGVNS. V shed 6 bases and J 8 bases; nucleotides not matched to a gene: 9. The CDR3 has 15 residues. The CDR3 region has the DNA TGTGCCAGCAGCGCTTTTAGCGGGGGGGGCTATGAGCAGTTCTTC. Translation: CASSAFSGGGYEQFF.